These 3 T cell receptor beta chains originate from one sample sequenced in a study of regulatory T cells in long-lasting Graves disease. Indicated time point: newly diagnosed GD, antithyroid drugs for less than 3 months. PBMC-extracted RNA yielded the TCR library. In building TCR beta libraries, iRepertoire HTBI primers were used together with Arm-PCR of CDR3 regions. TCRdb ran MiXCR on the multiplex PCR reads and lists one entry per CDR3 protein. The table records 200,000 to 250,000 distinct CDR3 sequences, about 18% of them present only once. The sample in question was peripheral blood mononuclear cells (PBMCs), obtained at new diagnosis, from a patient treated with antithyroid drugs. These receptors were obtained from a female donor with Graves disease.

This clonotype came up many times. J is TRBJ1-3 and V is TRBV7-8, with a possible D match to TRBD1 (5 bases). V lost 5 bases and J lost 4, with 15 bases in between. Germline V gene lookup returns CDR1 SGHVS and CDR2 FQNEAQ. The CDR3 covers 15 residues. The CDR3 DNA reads TGTGCCAGCAGCCCGCAGACAGTAGGGGGAAACACCATATATTTT. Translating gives CASSPQTVGGNTIYF.

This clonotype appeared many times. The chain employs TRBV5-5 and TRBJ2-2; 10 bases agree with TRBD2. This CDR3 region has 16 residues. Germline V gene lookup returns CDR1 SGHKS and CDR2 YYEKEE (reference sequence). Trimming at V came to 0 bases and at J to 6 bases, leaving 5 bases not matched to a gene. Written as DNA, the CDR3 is TGTGCCAGCAGCTTGGACCTAGCGGGAGTATCCGGGGAGCTGTTTTTT. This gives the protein CASSLDLAGVSGELFF.

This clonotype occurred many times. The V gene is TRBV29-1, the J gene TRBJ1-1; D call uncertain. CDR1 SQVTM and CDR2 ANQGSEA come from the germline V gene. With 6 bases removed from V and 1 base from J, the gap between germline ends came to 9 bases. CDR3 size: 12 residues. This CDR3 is CSVYVRNTEAFF. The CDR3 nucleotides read TGCAGCGTGTACGTCAGGAACACTGAAGCTTTCTTT. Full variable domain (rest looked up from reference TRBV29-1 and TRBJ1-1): SAVISQKPSRDICQRGTSLTIQCQVDSQVTMMFWYRQQPGQSLTLIATANQGSEATYESGFVIDKFPISRPNLTFSTLTVSNMSPEDSSIYLCSVYVRNTEAFFGQGTRLTVV.